This record covers a single TCR beta chain. Its specificity is not known. The data derive from a study of T-cell reconstitution after alpha-beta-depleted transplantation in children. Study-level findings and limits: Some patients' high day-60 TCRbeta diversity was traced to surviving recipient T cells and thymic progenitors.

Germline CDR1 is DFQATT and CDR2 is SNEGSKA (reference sequence). V lost 0 bases to trimming and J lost 9 bases, with 18 bases between them. This CDR3 is built from 15 residues. Using unique molecular identifiers, the investigators prepared the TCRbeta library. One entry per CDR3 protein, called by TCRdb with MiXCR from the PCR reads. Here the sample spans 60,000 or so distinct CDR3 sequences, around 40% being singletons. The sequencing used PBMCs, mostly from graft donor cells, collected 360 days after TCRalphabeta/CD19-depleted stem cell transplant. This chain uses TRBV20-1 with TRBJ2-4; maybe TRBD2 (6 bases). The clonotype comes from a male patient between 5 and 17 years old who had a stem cell transplant for acute lymphoblastic leukemia, so the T cells may come from the graft donor. The CDR3 nucleotides read TGCAGTGCTAGAGATCCCCGCGGGGTAGTCGGCATTCAGTACTTC. This sequence encodes CSARDPRGVVGIQYF.